The source of this T cell receptor beta chain is a study of CD8+ T cells in alopecia areata. Study-level points and caveats: Normal scalp had lower clonality than lesional scalp, with alopecia totalis/universalis lesions showing this most strongly. Mice showed TCR sharing more clearly than patients did, possibly owing to HLA. Scalp sample sequencing also detects resident alphabeta T cells of normal skin.

The CDR3 extends over 12 amino acids. CDR1 and CDR2 from the germline V gene are GTSNPN and SVGIG (reference sequence). V lost 0 bases and J lost 6, with 8 bases in between. This clone turned up a few times. Its target is not known. cDNA serving as the sequencing template came from extracted, reverse transcribed RNA. Profiled with immunoSEQ multiplex PCR; TCRdb holds only in-frame clones, not every one. Of about 150,000 clones in the sample, around 87% were seen once. The sequence derives from a human donor with alopecia areata. Sequencing used CD8+ T cells sorted from blood, obtained at week 0. This chain joins TRBV30 and TRBJ1-1; no clear D. CDR3 amino acids: CAWSVMYAEAFF. The CDR3 DNA reads TGTGCCTGGAGTGTAATGTACGCTGAAGCTTTCTTT.